This TCR beta chain was sequenced during a study of blood T cell repertoires in COVID-19. Sequenced by immunoSEQ multiplex PCR; TCRdb stores in-frame clones only, minus some. The profile shows a few hundred thousand clones, around 84% of them singletons. This CDR3 spans 13 amino acids. CDR1 and CDR2 from the germline V gene are SGDLS and YYNGEE. The V gene lost 4 bases and the J gene lost 4 bases, with 12 bases spanning the gap. What was sequenced was peripheral blood. This TCR came from a human donor in a cohort sampled during active COVID-19. The chain couples TRBV9 to TRBJ2-7; perhaps TRBD1 as D (5 bases). CDR3 coding DNA: TGTGCCAGCAGCCCTAGAGCAGGGTACGAGCAGTACTTC. Translating gives CASSPRAGYEQYF.